The 17 T cell receptor beta chains listed next were all sequenced from one sample in a study of identical twins. TCRdb processed the 5' RACE reads anew with MiXCR; each CDR3 protein has one entry. This table holds 1.5 million to 2 million distinct CDR3 sequences, about 30% found once. The sequencing input was cord blood. These receptors were taken from a newborn girl in good health.

The CDR3 loop is CAISDIGTSGRTVVYEQYF. In nucleotides, the CDR3 is TGTGCCATCAGCGATATTGGGACTAGCGGGAGAACGGTCGTGTACGAGCAGTACTTC. The chain has TRBV10-3 and TRBJ2-7, with TRBD2 matching 14 bases. J lost 4 bases, V lost 6 bases, and 17 bases had no gene match. CDR1 and CDR2 from the germline V gene are ENHRY and SYGVKD. The CDR3 loop spans 19 amino acids.

This clonotype occurred many times. V usage is TRBV28 and J usage is TRBJ2-7; D not certain. In germline, CDR1 is MDHEN, CDR2 SYDVKM. This CDR3 has 13 amino acids. Trimming removed 0 bases from V and 2 bases from J, with 5 bases in between. The DNA of the CDR3 is TGTGCCAGCAGTTTATGGACAACCTACGAGCAGTACTTC. Translation: CASSLWTTYEQYF.

This chain's CDR3 is CASSLVYVKGQLRAKNIQYF. The CDR3 DNA sequence: TGTGCCAGCAGCTTAGTGTACGTGAAGGGACAGCTTAGAGCCAAAAACATTCAGTACTTC. This rearrangement joins TRBV7-9 to TRBJ2-4, with 7 bases identical to TRBD1. With V trimmed by 1 base and J by 0 bases, 15 bases remained unmatched. This CDR3 is built from 20 residues. Germline values: CDR1 SEHNR, CDR2 FQNEAQ (reference sequence).

This clonotype has a handful of counts. The chain combines TRBV4-1 with TRBJ2-7; 8 bases align to TRBD1. With 6 bases clipped from V and 7 bases from J, the junction kept 8 bases outside the gene matches. The length of the CDR3 is 13 residues. Looked up from germline, CDR1 is MGHRA and CDR2 is YSYEKL. As DNA, the CDR3 is TGCGCCAGCAGGCAGACAGGGGATCATGAGCAGTACTTC. Translating it yields CASRQTGDHEQYF.

The J gene is TRBJ2-7, the V gene TRBV28, with D tentatively TRBD1 (5 bases). The DNA end lines up better with TRBJ2-5; the J call may be wrong. From germline, CDR1 is MDHEN and CDR2 SYDVKM. The CDR3 loop spans 15 amino acids. The CDR3 protein is CASRVTRGGIETQYF. The CDR3 DNA reads as TGTGCCAGCAGGGTTACAAGGGGTGGGATCGAGACCCAGTACTTC.

V gene TRBV2 combines with J gene TRBJ1-1; D is uncertain. Trimming removed 4 bases at V and 9 bases at J, with 9 bases between. This CDR3 is 11 amino acids long. The germline V gene has CDR1 SNHLY and CDR2 FYNNEI. The CDR3 sequence: CASSAQWKAFF. In nucleotides, the CDR3 is TGTGCCAGCAGTGCTCAGTGGAAAGCTTTCTTT.

This clonotype was seen more than once but under ten times. This rearrangement joins TRBV20-1 to TRBJ1-5; a possible D gene is TRBD1 (6 bases). Trimming left V 5 bases short and J 7 bases short, with 15 bases between. Germline V gene sequence: CDR1 DFQATT, CDR2 SNEGSKA (reference sequence). The CDR3 runs 13 residues. CDR3 coding DNA: TGCAGTGCTCGCCACAGGGCCCAGCAGCCCCAGCATTTT. Translated, it gives CSARHRAQQPQHF.

A few counts support this clonotype. The chain carries TRBV27 and TRBJ2-1; 10 bases match TRBD2. Germline V CDR1 and CDR2: MNHEY, SMNVEV (reference sequence). V was clipped by 3 bases and J by 7 bases; unmatched bases: 6. This CDR3 is built from 15 residues. CDR3 residues: CASSLLLAGWNEQFF. The CDR3 nucleotides read TGTGCCAGCAGTTTGTTACTAGCGGGGTGGAATGAGCAGTTCTTC.

This clonotype was seen more than once but under ten times. The chain is built from TRBV10-3 and TRBJ2-7; D perhaps matches TRBD1 (6 bases). With 3 bases removed from V and 1 base from J, the gap between germline ends came to 10 bases. The CDR3 sequence is 14 residues long. Looked up from germline, CDR1 is ENHRY and CDR2 is SYGVKD. DNA for the CDR3: TGTGCCATCAGTGATAAAGGACAGTCCTACGAGCAGTACTTC. Translating it yields CAISDKGQSYEQYF.

This sequence joins TRBV4-1 and TRBJ1-1; D ambiguous. CDR3 length: 14 amino acids. CDR1 MGHRA and CDR2 YSYEKL come from the germline V gene. Between the trimmed V and J ends, which lost 4 bases and 6 bases, there was a span of 15 bases. In DNA, the CDR3 is TGCGCCAGCAGCCCCGTTCTCGGAAACGCTGAAGCTTTCTTT. Translating gives CASSPVLGNAEAFF.

V and J are TRBV12-3 or TRBV12-4 and TRBJ2-2; the D gene is possibly TRBD2 (5 bases). The V and J ends lost 6 bases and 5 bases respectively, with 10 bases between them. This CDR3 region has 13 residues. The CDR3 loop is CASSRTLTGELFF. In DNA form, the CDR3 reads TGTGCCAGCAGCCGGACTCTAACCGGGGAGCTGTTTTTT.

For this clonotype: One junction end disagrees with the germline gene, perhaps due to a read error. The J gene is TRBJ2-4, the V gene TRBV11-2; D unresolved. The CDR3 length is 17 residues. From germline, CDR1 is SGHAT and CDR2 FQNNGV. CDR3 sequence: CANSKPGRHPAKNIQYF. In DNA form, the CDR3 reads TGTGCCAACAGCAAACCAGGCCGACACCCAGCCAAAAACATTCAGTACTTC.

The chain recombines TRBV28 with TRBJ2-5; 7 nucleotides align to TRBD2. V shed 6 bases and J 11 bases; nucleotides not matched to a gene: 15. The germline V gene has CDR1 MDHEN and CDR2 SYDVKM. The length of the CDR3 is 14 residues. Here the CDR3 reads CASSRAGLRYEQYF. CDR3 in DNA: TGTGCCAGCAGCCGAGCGGGGTTGAGGTATGAGCAGTACTTC.

This clonotype turned up a few times. The chain employs TRBV20-1 and TRBJ1-2; possibly TRBD1 for D (6 bases). V was trimmed by 6 bases and J by 4 bases, leaving 27 bases between them. The CDR3 contains 17 residues. The V gene's germline CDR1 is DFQATT and CDR2 SNEGSKA (reference sequence). The CDR3 spells CSADGQSKSEGIYGYTF. Here the CDR3 DNA reads TGCAGTGCAGACGGACAGTCGAAATCTGAGGGGATCTATGGCTACACCTTC.

A remark on this clonotype: It may be a read error: a sequence one base away is much more abundant. The CDR3 nucleotides are TGCGCCAGCGGCTTGGAACAGGGAGACTATGGCTACACCTTC. It yields the protein CASGLEQGDYGYTF. The rearrangement links TRBV5-1 to TRBJ1-2; D perhaps matches TRBD1 (6 bases). The CDR3 has 14 amino acids. Germline CDR1 SGHRS, CDR2 YFSETQ.

The V gene is TRBV15, the J gene TRBJ2-1; the D gene is possibly TRBD1 (7 bases). The CDR3 contains 14 residues. V was pared by 1 base and J by 8 bases, with 12 bases between. Germline V gene sequence: CDR1 LNHNV, CDR2 YYDKDF (reference sequence). This CDR3 is CATSRGGDSHEQFF. As DNA, the CDR3 is TGTGCCACCAGCAGAGGGGGGGACAGCCATGAGCAGTTCTTC.

This sequence joins TRBV6-6 and TRBJ1-5; 7 bases line up with TRBD1. This CDR3 spans 15 amino acids. Germline CDR1 and CDR2: MNHNY and SVGAGI (reference sequence). Trimming at V came to 0 bases and at J to 6 bases, leaving 5 bases not matched to a gene. CDR3 region: CASSYSEGASQPQHF. DNA of the CDR3: TGTGCCAGCAGTTACTCGGAGGGGGCAAGTCAGCCCCAGCATTTT.